Following are 24 T cell receptor beta chains from one sample sequenced in a study of cytomegalovirus exposure and HLA in healthy donors. The PCR employed 60 Vbeta primers together with 13 Jbeta primers. Data came from immunoSEQ multiplex PCR; TCRdb stores just in-frame clones and leaves some out. The profile covers 88,000 or so clones, with around 62% appearing a single time and roughly 4.4% taken by the ten largest. The sample comprised PBMCs. All receptors derive from a male donor in good health and CMV-seropositive.

This clone was counted a few times. The chain links TRBV9 to TRBJ2-5; 10 bases align to TRBD2. The CDR3 runs to 15 residues. V lost 7 bases, J lost 5 bases, and 11 bases stayed unmatched. Germline V gene sequence: CDR1 SGDLS, CDR2 YYNGEE. The CDR3 region has the DNA TGTGCCAGCGGACTTATTAGCGGGGGGATGGAGACCCAGTACTTC. This translates into CASGLISGGMETQYF.

The chain links TRBV19 to TRBJ2-1, with 12 bases matching TRBD2. CDR3 size: 15 residues. The ends lost 3 bases at V and 8 bases at J; junction bases unmatched: 5. Germline V lookup: CDR1 LNHDA, CDR2 SQIVND (reference sequence). The CDR3 protein is CASSILAGGEDEQFF. CDR3 DNA: TGTGCCAGTAGTATTCTAGCGGGAGGGGAAGATGAGCAGTTCTTC.

This clone was seen a handful of times. The V gene is TRBV5-6, the J gene TRBJ1-1; D call uncertain. The CDR3 runs 11 residues. Germline CDR1 SGHDT, CDR2 YYEEEE. V shed 1 base and J shed 10 bases, with 8 bases lying between them. The CDR3 loop reads CASSLRSGAFF. The CDR3 nucleotides read TGTGCCAGCAGCTTGCGGAGTGGAGCTTTCTTT.

V usage is TRBV28 and J usage is TRBJ2-7; 7 nucleotides align to TRBD2. Germline-derived CDR1 and CDR2 are MDHEN and SYDVKM. The CDR3 has 14 amino acids. The V and J ends lost 6 bases and 6 bases, in that order; junction bases with no gene match: 11. The CDR3 is CASRTLAARGEQYF. The CDR3 coding sequence is TGTGCCAGCAGGACCCTAGCGGCGAGGGGCGAGCAGTACTTC.

The genes are TRBV15 and TRBJ2-1; 11 nucleotides line up with TRBD2. V lost 3 bases and J lost 4; bases outside the gene matches: 5. Germline-derived CDR1 and CDR2 are LNHNV and YYDKDF (reference sequence). The CDR3 is 16 amino acids. CDR3 bases: TGTGCCACCAGCAGTCTAAGACTAGCGGGGTACAATGAGCAGTTCTTC. It codes for CATSSLRLAGYNEQFF.

This chain connects TRBV30 to TRBJ2-2; weak D call: TRBD1 (6 bases). From germline, CDR1 is GTSNPN and CDR2 SVGIG (reference sequence). With 7 bases removed from V and 4 bases from J, the gap between germline ends came to 22 bases. The CDR3 totals 16 residues. The CDR3 DNA is TGTGCCTCTTCAGGGGTTTTTCCCCGTAGCACCGGGGAGCTGTTTTTT. Translated, it gives CASSGVFPRSTGELFF.

This sequence joins TRBV19 and TRBJ2-2, with 8 positions matching TRBD2. V lost 7 bases to trimming and J lost 6 bases; unmatched junction nucleotides: 10. CDR3 size: 15 residues. Germline CDR1 is LNHDA and CDR2 is SQIVND (reference sequence). The CDR3 loop reads CASTPRTSLAGELFF. DNA for the CDR3: TGTGCCAGTACCCCTCGGACTAGCCTCGCCGGGGAGCTGTTTTTT.

Here the CDR3 reads CAWTKNEREQFF. In DNA, the CDR3 is TGTGCCTGGACCAAGAATGAGCGGGAGCAGTTCTTC. V is TRBV30 and J is TRBJ2-1; tentatively, D is TRBD2 (5 bases). There are 12 residues in the CDR3. The germline V and J ends were trimmed by 4 bases and 10 bases, with 14 bases remaining between them. From germline, CDR1 is GTSNPN and CDR2 SVGIG (reference sequence).

The chain is built from TRBV4-1 and TRBJ2-7, with D perhaps matching TRBD2 (6 bases). Germline V gives CDR1 MGHRA, CDR2 YSYEKL. The length of the CDR3 is 15 residues. V lost 0 bases to trimming and J lost 2 bases, with 11 bases between them. CDR3 DNA sequence: TGCGCCAGCAGCCAAGACCCCCGGGGGACCTACGAGCAGTACTTC. Its protein product is CASSQDPRGTYEQYF.

CDR3 region: CASTLTGGRTEAFF. Here the CDR3 DNA reads TGTGCCAGTACCCTGACAGGGGGCCGGACTGAAGCTTTCTTT. The gene calls are TRBV19 and TRBJ1-1; 10 bases fit TRBD1. V lost 7 bases to trimming and J lost 5 bases; unmatched junction nucleotides: 7. Germline-derived CDR1 and CDR2 are LNHDA and SQIVND (reference sequence). There are 14 residues in the CDR3.

This chain connects TRBV7-9 to TRBJ2-1; D is possibly TRBD2 (5 bases). Germline V gene lookup returns CDR1 SEHNR and CDR2 FQNEAQ (reference sequence). The CDR3 extends over 15 amino acids. V was cut by 3 bases and J by 3 bases, with 12 bases left in between. The DNA for the CDR3 is TGTGCCAGCAGCTTGGATGGCGGGCGCTACAATGAGCAGTTCTTC. Amino acids: CASSLDGGRYNEQFF.

The chain has TRBV28 and TRBJ1-4, with TRBD1 as a possible D gene (5 bases). Deletions cut 8 bases from V and 6 bases from J, with 10 bases between. Germline V gene data show CDR1 as MDHEN and CDR2 as SYDVKM. CDR3 length: 12 residues. In nucleotides, the CDR3 is TGTGCCAGCTCAAGGGGCGATGAAAAACTGTTTTTT. Translated: CASSRGDEKLFF.

V and J are TRBV30 and TRBJ1-3; weak D call: TRBD1 (6 bases). This CDR3 is 14 amino acids long. The V gene lost 8 bases and the J gene lost 1 base, with 15 bases spanning the gap. Per the germline V gene, CDR1 is GTSNPN and CDR2 is SVGIG (reference sequence). As DNA, the CDR3 is TGTGCCCATGGGGGGGGCGCATCTGGAAACACCATATATTTT. It codes for CAHGGGASGNTIYF. Full variable domain (missing parts from reference TRBV30 and TRBJ1-3): SQTIHQWPATLVQPVGSPLSLECTVEGTSNPNLYWYRQAAGRGLQLLFYSVGIGQISSEVPQNLSASRPQDRQFILSSKKLLLSDSGFYLCAHGGGASGNTIYFGEGSWLTVV.

A few counts support this clone. The chain employs TRBV30 and TRBJ2-7, with D possibly being TRBD1 (5 bases). Between the trimmed V and J ends, which lost 5 bases and 4 bases, there was a span of 9 bases. Germline CDR1 reads GTSNPN; CDR2 reads SVGIG (reference sequence). The CDR3 has 11 residues. CDR3 sequence reads: CAWLDSYEQYF. CDR3 nucleotide sequence: TGTGCCTGGCTTGACAGTTACGAGCAGTACTTC.

The chain is built from TRBV27 and TRBJ2-2; D unclear. The V end was cut by 2 bases, the J end by 6 bases, with 4 bases between. Per germline, CDR1 MNHEY and CDR2 SMNVEV (reference sequence). This CDR3 has 12 amino acids. The CDR3 DNA follows: TGTGCCAGCAGTTTAATCGCCGGGGAGCTGTTTTTT. It specifies CASSLIAGELFF.

In this sample, this clone turned up a few times. This rearrangement joins TRBV6-4 to TRBJ2-5, with 10 bases that match TRBD2. The junction had 13 bases not matched to a gene; V was cut back by 2 bases and J by 4 bases. The V gene's germline CDR1 is MRHNA and CDR2 SNTAGT. The CDR3 has 18 amino acids. The CDR3 coding sequence is TGTGCCAGCAGTGACCCGGCTAGCGGGGGTGTCGTCGGAGAGACCCAGTACTTC. The encoded protein is CASSDPASGGVVGETQYF.

The V and J genes are TRBV19 and TRBJ1-1, with TRBD1 matching 7 bases. CDR3 length: 18 amino acids. The junction had 15 bases not matched to a gene; V was cut back by 0 bases and J by 5 bases. The germline CDR1 and CDR2 sequences are LNHDA and SQIVND (reference sequence). The CDR3 sequence is CASSIEVPGGWLMTEAFF. CDR3 coding DNA: TGTGCCAGTAGTATAGAAGTCCCAGGGGGGTGGTTGATGACTGAAGCTTTCTTT.

V gene TRBV6-5 combines with J gene TRBJ1-2; 8 positions agree with TRBD1. Germline CDR1 is MNHEY and CDR2 is SVGAGI. This CDR3 spans 14 amino acids. Trimming at V came to 5 bases and at J to 4 bases, leaving 6 bases not matched to a gene. The CDR3 DNA reads as TGTGCCAGCAGTAGGACAGGGCCTACCTATGGCTACACCTTC. Protein sequence: CASSRTGPTYGYTF.

The chain couples TRBV18 to TRBJ1-3; D is ambiguous. CDR1 KGHSH and CDR2 LQKENI come from the germline V gene. Trimming left V 1 base short and J 9 bases short, with 19 bases between. This CDR3 contains 16 residues. CDR3 sequence (DNA): TGTGCCAGCTCACCACGGGTCAGTGCGGTCGAAGGCACCATATATTTT. As protein: CASSPRVSAVEGTIYF.

This sequence joins TRBV28 and TRBJ2-1; D is perhaps TRBD2 (5 bases). With 1 base removed from V and 9 bases from J, the gap between germline ends came to 7 bases. Germline V CDR1 and CDR2: MDHEN, SYDVKM. The CDR3 sequence is 12 residues long. The CDR3 sequence is CASSLLGAEQFF. The CDR3 nucleotides are TGTGCCAGCAGTTTATTGGGAGCTGAGCAGTTCTTC.

This clone was counted a single time. The chain employs TRBV30 and TRBJ2-1; D perhaps matches TRBD2 (6 bases). The CDR3 spans 12 residues. The germline CDR1 and CDR2 sequences are GTSNPN and SVGIG (reference sequence). Deletions cut 4 bases from V and 6 bases from J, with 10 bases between. Here the CDR3 reads CAWTVRGNEQFF. The CDR3 DNA follows: TGTGCCTGGACTGTGCGGGGCAATGAGCAGTTCTTC.

V and J are TRBV6-8 and TRBJ2-7, with TRBD1 as a possible D gene (6 bases). The CDR3 has 14 amino acids. Germline V gene sequence: CDR1 MNHGY, CDR2 SAAAGT. Trimming removed 5 bases at V and 1 base at J, with 12 bases between. CDR3 in DNA: TGTGCCAGCAGTACCCGGACAGAGTCCTACGAGCAGTACTTC. Protein product: CASSTRTESYEQYF.

This clone occurred a few times. The CDR3 sequence is CASSAKSTGTVYNEQFF. CDR3 DNA: TGTGCCAGCAGTGCAAAATCGACCGGGACAGTATACAATGAGCAGTTCTTC. The chain carries TRBV6-1 and TRBJ2-1; 7 positions agree with TRBD1. The CDR3 runs to 17 residues. Germline lookup yields CDR1 MNHNS and CDR2 SASEGT. J gave up 4 bases and V 4 bases, and 13 bases lay outside the gene matches.

V and J are TRBV4-1 and TRBJ2-5; 12 bases agree with TRBD2. The CDR3 runs 16 residues. J lost 2 bases, V lost 4 bases, and 5 bases had no gene match. The V gene's germline CDR1 is MGHRA and CDR2 YSYEKL. The CDR3 coding sequence is TGCGCCAGCAGCCTTGGACTAGCGGGACGACAAGAGACCCAGTACTTC. Its protein is CASSLGLAGRQETQYF.